The sample holds many counts of the clone carrying this TCR beta chain. These data belong to a study of T cells in Graves' hyperthyroidism and ophthalmopathy. CDR3 length: 13 residues. V lost 0 bases and J lost 7, with 9 bases in between. CDR1 and CDR2 (germline): SGHNT, YENEEA. Researchers took RNA transcripts and amplified the TCR beta CDR3 regions from them. TCR CDR3 underwent first-round RT-PCR with the HTBI primer set. Each CDR3 protein gets one entry after TCRdb re-called the multiplex PCR reads with MiXCR. Of 390,000 or so distinct CDR3 sequences listed, about 15% were seen once; the top ten hold roughly 13%.

This chain joins TRBV11-3 and TRBJ1-2; D might be TRBD1 (5 bases). Sequenced material: blood. This receptor was identified in a young man with Graves' ophthalmopathy. The CDR3 DNA sequence: TGTGCCAGCAGCTTAGATGGGCAGGGTGGCTACACCTTC. It codes for CASSLDGQGGYTF.